This section outlines one TCR beta chain sequence together with its context. This clonotype was counted at least ten times. Its antigen has not been determined. No base quality information exists; no much larger clone differs at one position. This sample is drawn from a study of Graves' ophthalmopathy and Graves' hyperthyroidism listed by TCRdb under 2018. Background for the entire study: Peripheral blood was collected before any treatment was given, at the time of initial diagnosis. The study used TCR beta repertoire signatures to distinguish Graves' ophthalmopathy from Graves' hyperthyroidism and to predict progression to ophthalmopathy. In total, 135 blood samples were TCR-sequenced: around 42 ophthalmopathy, some 72 hyperthyroidism and approximately 17 hyperthyroidism-to-ophthalmopathy patients. To explore V-J signatures distinguishing ophthalmopathy from hyperthyroidism, a discovery set of about a hundred patients (roughly 42 ophthalmopathy, 55 to 60 stable hyperthyroidism) was enrolled. An independent validation cohort comprised some 18 hyperthyroidism patients and roughly 15 patients who later progressed from hyperthyroidism to ophthalmopathy. In about six hyperthyroidism patients, the T-cell repertoire of thyroid tissue was compared with the T-cell repertoire of blood. Once sampling was done, hyperthyroidism patients were given methimazole at a starting dose of 30 mg daily, while ophthalmopathy patients were given high-dose intravenous methylprednisolone. The 95 to 100 discovery patients were randomly split 7:3 into training and test sets. What the work shows at the level of the full study, not this receptor alone: The 13-signature model separated ophthalmopathy from stable hyperthyroidism with 85% to 90% sensitivity and 81.08% specificity in cross-validation, and 80%/75% in the test set. No statistical method was used to set the sample size in advance, and the investigators knew which group each participant was assigned to. Most of the expanded thyroid clonotypes with a frequency above 0.001 were also detected in blood, and it was suggested that the thyroid immune response may be reflected by blood repertoires. In validation, the model predicted ophthalmopathy progression with about 71% sensitivity and roughly 72% specificity; 12 predicted patients were CT-confirmed with GO in a median of 6.5 months.

TCR beta CDR3 regions were amplified from RNA transcripts for repertoire sequencing. The first round was an RT-PCR using HTBI primers with the Qiagen OneStep RT-PCR kit, and this first round was followed by a second-round multiplex PCR, then size selection and purification. Libraries were sequenced on an Illumina HiSeq2000 using paired-end 100 bp reads. As for the original processing: SOAPnuke was used for read processing, and reads with adapters, uncalled bases, a mean Phred below 15, or no exact constant-primer or identifier match were discarded. High-quality paired reads were merged with COPE v1.2.5. Each unique nucleotide sequence was treated as a clonotype, and MiTCR v1.1 was used to align the clonotypes to the IMGT TRB V, D and J references. Analysis was restricted to V-J combinations with a frequency above 0.0001, which covered about 99% of repertoires. For each V-J combination, a TCR clonal expansion and chaos score was defined as F50 clonal expansion divided by the chaos observed in the TCRdist matrix. Welch's t-statistics and random forest were used to reduce the features to some 13 V-J combinations, which were then used as input to a naive Bayes classifier. Thyroid-blood repertoire similarity was quantified with the Morisita-Horn index. Clones were called with MiXCR by TCRdb after fastp trimmed the public reads at Q25, and only in-frame beta chains were retained. Each CDR3 protein gets just one entry, which takes the most common genes and DNA from the rows behind it. TCRdb assigned the V and J calls; the authors' analysis was not used. The sample has 350,000 to 450,000 distinct CDR3 sequences on record, around 17% of them singletons. Together, the top ten hold 1.5% to 2% of the sample.

V is cut by 5 bases and J by 3 bases, and the space between the germline ends is 11 bases. From a lookup of the germline V gene, CDR1 and CDR2 are SQVTM and ANQGSEA. Including cysteine and phenylalanine, the CDR3 has 12 amino acids. Kept here is only the CDR3 DNA, which spans 36 bases and is read in frame from base 1. Patients with ophthalmopathy had moderately to severely active disease, with a Clinical Activity Score of 3 or more, a NOSPECS grade of 4 or more, and a disease duration of less than 3 months. Anyone with other autoimmune diseases, uncontrolled infections, pregnancy or lactation was excluded from the study. Clinical symptoms, serum thyroxine, TRAb, thyroid ultrasound and orbital computed tomography formed the basis of the diagnosis. PBMCs were isolated from 8 to 10 ml of fresh peripheral blood by Ficoll-Paque density gradient centrifugation. Trizol reagent was used to extract the total RNA, and its quality was then checked on an Agilent 2100 Bioanalyzer.

This receptor was taken from a woman between 18 and 30 years old with Graves' ophthalmopathy. Donor details come from another sample of the same person, matched by shared clones. Sample: peripheral blood. Recombination linked TRBV29-1 to TRBJ2-7; no D gene is confidently identified. The CDR3 protein sequence reads: CSVNKGVYEQYF. The bases are TGCAGCGTTAACAAAGGTGTCTACGAGCAGTACTTC.